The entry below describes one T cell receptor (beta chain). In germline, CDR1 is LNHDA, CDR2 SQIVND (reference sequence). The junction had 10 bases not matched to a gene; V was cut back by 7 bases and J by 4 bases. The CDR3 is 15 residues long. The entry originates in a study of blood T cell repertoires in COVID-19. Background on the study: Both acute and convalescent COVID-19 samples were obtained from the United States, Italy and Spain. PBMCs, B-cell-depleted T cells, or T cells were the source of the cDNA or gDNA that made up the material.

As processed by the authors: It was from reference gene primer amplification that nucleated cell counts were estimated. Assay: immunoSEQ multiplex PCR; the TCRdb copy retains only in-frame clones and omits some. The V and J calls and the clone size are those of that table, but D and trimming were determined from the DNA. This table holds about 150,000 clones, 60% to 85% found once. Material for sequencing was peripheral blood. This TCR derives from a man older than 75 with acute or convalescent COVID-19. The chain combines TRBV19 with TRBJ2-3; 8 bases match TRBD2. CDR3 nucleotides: TGTGCCAGTACCCTGATCGGGACTAGTTCAGATACGCAGTATTTT. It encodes CASTLIGTSSDTQYF.